This T cell receptor (beta chain) was sequenced during a study of blood T cell repertoires in COVID-19. Germline V gene sequence: CDR1 SGHTA, CDR2 FQGNSA. The CDR3 is made up of 16 amino acids. Trimming cost V 5 bases and J 6 bases; bases outside gene matches: 10. This clone was detected a few times. Repertoires were generated with immunoSEQ multiplex PCR, while TCRdb's copy carries only in-frame clones and drops some. The table includes some 200,000 clones, about 75% detected once. This receptor was taken from a woman in her 70s with acute or convalescent COVID-19. Sample: peripheral blood. V usage is TRBV7-2 and J usage is TRBJ2-1; 10 bases match TRBD2. The chain's CDR3 is CASSPRAGGWGNEQFF. The CDR3 DNA reads as TGTGCCAGCAGCCCTAGAGCGGGAGGGTGGGGCAATGAGCAGTTCTTC.